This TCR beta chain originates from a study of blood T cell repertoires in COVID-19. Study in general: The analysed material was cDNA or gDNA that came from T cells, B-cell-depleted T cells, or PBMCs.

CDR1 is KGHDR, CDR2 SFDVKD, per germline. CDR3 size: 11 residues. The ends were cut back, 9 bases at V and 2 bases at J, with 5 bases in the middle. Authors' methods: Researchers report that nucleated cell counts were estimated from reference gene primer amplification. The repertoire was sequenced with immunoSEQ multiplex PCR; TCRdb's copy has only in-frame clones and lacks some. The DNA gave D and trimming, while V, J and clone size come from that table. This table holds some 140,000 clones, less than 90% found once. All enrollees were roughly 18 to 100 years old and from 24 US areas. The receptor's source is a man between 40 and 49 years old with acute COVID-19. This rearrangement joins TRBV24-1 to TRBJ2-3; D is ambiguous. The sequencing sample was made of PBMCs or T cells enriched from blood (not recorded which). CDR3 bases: TGTGCCACCCAGAACACAGATACGCAGTATTTT. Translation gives CATQNTDTQYF.